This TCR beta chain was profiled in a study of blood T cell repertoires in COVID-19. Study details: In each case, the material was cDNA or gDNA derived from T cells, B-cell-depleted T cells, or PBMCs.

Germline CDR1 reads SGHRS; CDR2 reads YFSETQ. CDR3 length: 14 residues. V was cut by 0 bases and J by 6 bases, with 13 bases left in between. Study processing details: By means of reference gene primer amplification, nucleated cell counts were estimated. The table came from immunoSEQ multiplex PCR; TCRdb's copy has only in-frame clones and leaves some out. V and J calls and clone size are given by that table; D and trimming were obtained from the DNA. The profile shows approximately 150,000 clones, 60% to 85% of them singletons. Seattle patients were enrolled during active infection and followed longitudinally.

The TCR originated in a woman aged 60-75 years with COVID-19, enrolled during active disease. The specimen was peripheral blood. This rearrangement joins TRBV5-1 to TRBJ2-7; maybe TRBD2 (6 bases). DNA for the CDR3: TGCGCCAGCAGCTTGGCGGGAGACAAAGGCGAGCAGTACTTC. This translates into CASSLAGDKGEQYF.